The table lists the clone carrying this TCR beta chain with many counts. No antigen is known for it. The CDR3 is 12 residues long. Germline assignment: CDR1 ENHRY and CDR2 SYGVKD. V was cut by 8 bases and J by 1 base, with 8 bases left in between. This entry belongs to a study of early T cells in non-severe SARS-CoV-2 infection. Overall study context: Unsorted whole blood bulk RNA was sequenced, with unpaired chains.

Individual cDNA molecules received unique molecular identifiers during library preparation. TCRdb passed the 5' RACE reads through MiXCR, listing each CDR3 protein once. This sample carries about 30,000 distinct CDR3 sequences, roughly 4.9% of them seen once, and the ten largest clones take around 3.8%. General study findings and limits: Comparison of clonotypes with VDJdb favored anti-spike CD8 responses while missing private and CD4 specificities.

This receptor was taken from an adult who was a healthcare worker with PCR-confirmed SARS-CoV-2 infection or an uninfected control (not recorded which). Sample: whole blood. The gene calls are TRBV10-3 and TRBJ1-1; TRBD1 might be the D (5 bases). CDR3 loop: CAIGTQNTEAFF. CDR3 DNA: TGTGCCATCGGGACCCAGAACACTGAAGCTTTCTTT.